A selection of T cell receptor beta chains follows, all from one sample in a study of beta chain features in type 1 diabetes. Libraries were prepared by immunoSEQ multiplex PCR; TCRdb keeps only in-frame clonotypes and omits some of them. The sample has about 650,000 clones, approximately 13% seen once. Sample: naive CD4+ T cells from blood. The receptors stem from a man aged 30-40 years with type 1 diabetes. Both conserved end residues are part of each CDR3. Each record gives: J gene, clone size, V gene, D gene, CDR3 protein, CDR3 DNA. The D gene is left open where the match is weak. Size tells how often a clone was seen (once, few, many) or the class of an expanded clone, and some rows leave it out.

TRBJ1-1	few	TRBV18	-	CASSPPMLQGTEAFF	TGTGCCAGCTCACCACCGATGCTGCAGGGAACTGAAGCTTTCTTT
TRBJ2-3	-	TRBV6-5	-	CASSYSGLLTDTQYF	TGTGCCAGCAGTTACTCCGGCCTCCTAACAGATACGCAGTATTTT
TRBJ2-1	-	TRBV7-2	-	CASSLGPPTGHEQFF	TGTGCCAGCAGCTTAGGCCCCCCTACGGGGCACGAGCAGTTCTTC
TRBJ1-2	-	TRBV7-9	-	CASSLDLANYGYTF	TGTGCCAGCAGCTTAGATCTGGCCAACTATGGCTACACCTTC
TRBJ1-2	-	TRBV5-6	TRBD1	CASSEGQVINYGYTF	TGTGCCAGCAGCGAGGGACAGGTGATTAACTATGGCTACACCTTC
TRBJ1-1	-	TRBV2	-	CASTDRNTEAFF	TGTGCCAGCACCGACAGGAACACTGAAGCTTTCTTT
TRBJ1-2	-	TRBV4-2	-	CASSQSAPGATHGYTF	TGTGCCAGCAGCCAATCCGCCCCGGGAGCTACGCATGGCTACACCTTC
TRBJ2-3	few	TRBV19	TRBD2	CASSLLAGSDTQYF	TGTGCCAGTAGTCTTCTAGCGGGTTCAGATACGCAGTATTTT
TRBJ1-2	few	TRBV7-9	TRBD1	CASSDRQGNGYTF	TGTGCCAGCAGCGATAGACAGGGAAATGGCTACACCTTC
TRBJ2-7	-	TRBV10-3	TRBD1	CAISENGQGYEQYF	TGTGCCATCAGTGAAAATGGACAGGGCTACGAGCAGTACTTC
TRBJ2-1	few	TRBV15	-	CATSRDLSRGNEQFF	TGTGCCACCAGCAGAGATCTTAGCAGGGGCAATGAGCAGTTCTTC
TRBJ1-5	-	TRBV9	-	CASSAPGEGQPQHF	TGTGCCAGCAGCGCACCAGGGGAGGGTCAGCCCCAGCATTTT
TRBJ2-6	few	TRBV6-1	-	CASPRVEANVLTF	TGTGCCAGTCCCAGGGTGGAAGCCAACGTCCTGACTTTC
TRBJ2-3	few	TRBV7-6	-	CASSVGPISDTQYF	TGTGCCAGCAGCGTGGGACCGATCTCAGATACGCAGTATTTT
TRBJ1-6	few	TRBV18	-	CASSPGGTEYSPLHF	TGTGCCAGCTCACCAGGGGGGACCGAATATTCACCCCTCCACTTT